This entry lists 25 T cell receptor beta chains sequenced from one sample in a study of Ad26.COV2.S vaccination and SARS-CoV-2 variants. Treatment here: some 20 received Ad26.COV2.S at low or high dose, single or two shots; about 5 received placebo; per-sample allocation not given. Samples came from day 63 after the first vaccine or placebo injection. The assay was immunoSEQ multiplex PCR, and TCRdb's table has in-frame clones only and misses some. Of about 420,000 clones in the sample, roughly 88% are singletons; the top ten hold 3.6%. The source was peripheral blood, collected in a trial of Ad26.COV2.S vaccine versus placebo. The receptors derive from a person between 18 and 60 years old who received the Ad26.COV2.S COVID-19 vaccine or a placebo.

This chain connects TRBV5-1 to TRBJ1-1; D gene ambiguous. Deletions cut 4 bases from V and 1 base from J, with 8 bases between. Looked up from germline, CDR1 is SGHRS and CDR2 is YFSETQ. This CDR3 is built from 13 residues. The CDR3 sequence is CASSISRNTEAFF. The CDR3 nucleotides are TGCGCCAGCAGCATATCAAGGAACACTGAAGCTTTCTTT.

The rearrangement links TRBV27 to TRBJ2-7; possible D gene TRBD1, 6 bases. Trimming left V 6 bases short and J 6 bases short, with 15 bases between. Per germline, CDR1 MNHEY and CDR2 SMNVEV (reference sequence). The CDR3 totals 13 residues. DNA for the CDR3: TGTGCCAGCAGCTATCGACAGGTCTTCGAGCAGTACTTC. Its translation is CASSYRQVFEQYF.

The rearrangement links TRBV10-1 to TRBJ2-7, with a possible D match to TRBD1 (5 bases). Between the trimmed V and J ends, which lost 3 bases and 3 bases, there was a span of 6 bases. Germline V gene lookup returns CDR1 WNHNN and CDR2 SYGVQD (reference sequence). This CDR3 is 12 amino acids long. The CDR3 DNA reads TGCGCCAGCAGTGAACAGGTCTACGAGCAGTACTTC. Its translation is CASSEQVYEQYF.

The chain combines TRBV6-1 with TRBJ2-5; D is uncertain. Germline assignment: CDR1 MNHNS and CDR2 SASEGT. Trimming pared 3 bases from V and 0 bases from J, leaving 11 bases between. The CDR3 is 15 amino acids. The CDR3 here is CASSESPAYQETQYF. The CDR3 DNA is TGTGCCAGCAGTGAGTCCCCAGCGTACCAAGAGACCCAGTACTTC.

The rearrangement joins TRBV15 to TRBJ2-1; TRBD1 matches 9 bases. This CDR3 is 16 amino acids long. The V gene's germline CDR1 is LNHNV and CDR2 YYDKDF (reference sequence). Trimming cost V 2 bases and J 7 bases; bases outside gene matches: 9. The CDR3 sequence is CATSRTTGGGGNEQFF. CDR3 coding DNA: TGTGCCACCAGCAGAACCACAGGGGGCGGGGGAAATGAGCAGTTCTTC. Filled out from reference TRBV15 and TRBJ2-1, the complete variable domain reads DAMVIQNPRYQVTQFGKPVTLSCSQTLNHNVMYWYQQKSSQAPKLLFHYYDKDFNNEADTPDNFQSRRPNTSFCFLDIRSPGLGDTAMYLCATSRTTGGGGNEQFFGPGTRLTVL.

This clone was observed once. The V call is TRBV5-4, the J call TRBJ2-1; D gene ambiguous. CDR1 and CDR2 from the germline V gene are SGHNT and YYREEE (reference sequence). The CDR3 is made up of 14 amino acids. V lost 0 bases and J lost 3, with 7 bases in between. In DNA form, the CDR3 reads TGTGCCAGCAGCTTGGCGTCAGACTACAATGAGCAGTTCTTC. Translation gives CASSLASDYNEQFF.

This chain joins TRBV7-8 and TRBJ1-6; D is unresolved. CDR3 length: 16 residues. Germline lookup yields CDR1 SGHVS and CDR2 FQNEAQ. Trimming cost V 4 bases and J 7 bases, with 17 bases left between them. The chain's CDR3 is CASSSRRLVGNSPLHF. In nucleotides, the CDR3 is TGTGCCAGCAGCTCCAGACGTCTTGTAGGCAATTCACCCCTCCACTTT.

The chain carries TRBV6-2 or TRBV6-3 and TRBJ2-7; no definite D call. The CDR3 has 12 residues. Germline-derived CDR1 and CDR2 are MNHEY and SVGEGT. Trimming shortened V by 6 bases and J by 7 bases, and 13 bases separated the two germline ends. The CDR3 is CASSMDQWEQYF. The CDR3 DNA sequence: TGTGCCAGCAGCATGGACCAGTGGGAGCAGTACTTC.

The CDR3 coding sequence is TGTGCCAGCAGCTGGAGGGGCAGCACTGAAGCTTTCTTT. Amino acids: CASSWRGSTEAFF. V gene TRBV6-5 combines with J gene TRBJ1-1; D is possibly TRBD1 (5 bases). CDR3 length: 13 residues. Germline V lookup: CDR1 MNHEY, CDR2 SVGAGI. V lost 6 bases to trimming and J lost 4 bases, with 12 bases between them.

V and J are TRBV2 and TRBJ1-1; perhaps TRBD1 as D (5 bases). Germline V gives CDR1 SNHLY, CDR2 FYNNEI. The CDR3 length is 14 residues. V was cut by 4 bases and J by 0 bases, with 9 bases left in between. The CDR3, as DNA: TGTGCCAGCAGTGGGGGCAGGCTGAACACTGAAGCTTTCTTT. Amino acid sequence: CASSGGRLNTEAFF.

Concerning this clone itself: The junction departs from the called germline gene at one end, perhaps through a read error. The chain joins TRBV11-2 to TRBJ2-7, with a possible D match to TRBD2 (5 bases). CDR1 is SGHAT, CDR2 FQNNGV, per germline. The CDR3 loop spans 15 amino acids. CDR3 DNA sequence: TGTGCCAGCAGATTAGCGAACCGTCCAGCCTACGAGCAGTACTTC. Translation gives CASRLANRPAYEQYF.

V is TRBV23-1 and J is TRBJ1-5; D gene ambiguous. TRBV23-1 is recorded as an ORF, its role being uncertain. V was pared by 9 bases and J by 3 bases, with 3 bases between. The CDR3 spans 10 residues. For the CDR3, the DNA is TGCGCCAGGAACAATCAGCCCCAGCATTTT. Translation gives CARNNQPQHF.

V is TRBV19 and J is TRBJ2-5; 11 bases agree with TRBD2. Trimming at V came to 0 bases and at J to 4 bases, leaving 7 bases not matched to a gene. The CDR3 covers 17 residues. CDR1 and CDR2 (germline): LNHDA, SQIVND (reference sequence). The CDR3 region has the DNA TGTGCCAGTAGTATAGATTCGGTAGCGGGGGGGACAGAGACCCAGTACTTC. The encoded protein is CASSIDSVAGGTETQYF.

This clone came up a few times. The J gene is TRBJ2-2, the V gene TRBV6-6, with 9 bases that match TRBD1. The germline V gene has CDR1 MNHNY and CDR2 SVGAGI (reference sequence). Losses at the gene ends were 7 bases for V and 4 bases for J; bases not matched to a gene: 7. The CDR3 has 15 residues. In DNA, the CDR3 is TGTGCCAGCACCCCACAGGGGGCCGCCACCGGGGAGCTGTTTTTT. It is translated as CASTPQGAATGELFF.

Points on this clone: Other DNA sequences in the same sample also yield this CDR3. The chain couples TRBV28 to TRBJ2-7, with 7 bases aligning to TRBD1. Losses at the gene ends were 5 bases for V and 2 bases for J; bases not matched to a gene: 6. Germline CDR1 reads MDHEN; CDR2 reads SYDVKM. The CDR3 spans 14 residues. CDR3 sequence: CASSPRTGAYEQYF. The CDR3 coding sequence is TGTGCCAGCAGTCCTCGGACAGGAGCCTACGAGCAGTACTTC.

The chain recombines TRBV6-5 with TRBJ2-3; D call uncertain. The CDR3 spans 13 residues. CDR1 is MNHEY and CDR2 is SVGAGI in the germline V gene. With 8 bases removed from V and 4 bases from J, the gap between germline ends came to 13 bases. The CDR3 sequence is CASGPGFADTQYF. In nucleotides, the CDR3 is TGTGCCAGCGGGCCCGGGTTCGCAGATACGCAGTATTTT.

The V gene is TRBV19, the J gene TRBJ2-2; weak D call: TRBD2 (6 bases). V was clipped by 3 bases and J by 3 bases, with 26 bases between them. This CDR3 is built from 20 residues. CDR1 LNHDA and CDR2 SQIVND come from the germline V gene (reference sequence). In DNA, the CDR3 is TGTGCCAGTAGTATGGGAGCGGGCGGGCTGCGAGGGAGGTACACCGGGGAGCTGTTTTTT. Translation: CASSMGAGGLRGRYTGELFF.

This sequence joins TRBV4-3 and TRBJ1-1; D is uncertain. Between the trimmed V and J ends, which lost 0 bases and 3 bases, there was a span of 8 bases. The CDR3 loop spans 14 amino acids. Per germline, CDR1 LGHNA and CDR2 YSLEER. The CDR3 is CASSQDLSDTEAFF. The DNA of the CDR3 is TGCGCCAGCAGCCAAGACCTCAGCGACACTGAAGCTTTCTTT.

The V and J genes are TRBV2 and TRBJ1-2; D remains unclear. Per the germline V gene, CDR1 is SNHLY and CDR2 is FYNNEI. Trimming left V 4 bases short and J 4 bases short, with 10 bases between. CDR3 length equals 13 residues. The CDR3 loop reads CASSADAGYGYTF. CDR3 coding DNA: TGTGCCAGCAGTGCGGACGCCGGCTATGGCTACACCTTC.

The rearrangement uses TRBV3-1 (or the pseudogene TRBV3-2) and TRBJ2-7; tentative D call: TRBD2 (7 bases). The CDR3 spans 15 residues. CDR1 and CDR2 (germline): LGHDT, YNNKEL (reference sequence). The V gene lost 3 bases and the J gene lost 5 bases, with 17 bases spanning the gap. The CDR3 nucleotides read TGTGCCAGCAGCCATCGGGGGGCCGGAGCCCACGAGCAGTACTTC. It encodes CASSHRGAGAHEQYF.

This rearrangement joins TRBV5-6 to TRBJ2-5; tentative D call: TRBD2 (5 bases). Trimming pared 4 bases from V and 5 bases from J, leaving 12 bases between. Germline V gene data show CDR1 as SGHDT and CDR2 as YYEEEE. The CDR3 consists of 13 residues. The DNA of the CDR3 is TGTGCCAGCAGCCAGGACCCGGGGGAGACCCAGTACTTC. It encodes CASSQDPGETQYF.

V is TRBV24-1 and J is TRBJ2-1; 11 bases align to TRBD2. V lost 7 bases and J lost 5; bases outside the gene matches: 6. This CDR3 contains 15 residues. From germline, CDR1 is KGHDR and CDR2 SFDVKD. The CDR3 here is CATRPGLAADNEQFF. The CDR3 nucleotides are TGTGCCACCAGACCGGGACTAGCGGCTGACAATGAGCAGTTCTTC.

V usage is TRBV5-5 and J usage is TRBJ2-2; 9 nucleotides agree with TRBD2. The V gene's germline CDR1 is SGHKS and CDR2 YYEKEE (reference sequence). The trim removed 1 base at V and 8 bases at J, leaving 9 bases unmatched. This CDR3 contains 16 residues. The DNA of the CDR3 is TGTGCCAGCAGCTTGCAAGGCGGGGGGGGACCAGGGGAGCTGTTTTTT. Translating gives CASSLQGGGGPGELFF.

This chain links TRBV5-1 with TRBJ2-2; weak D call: TRBD1 (7 bases). V lost 5 bases to trimming and J lost 4 bases, with 15 bases between them. Germline CDR1 is SGHRS and CDR2 is YFSETQ. This CDR3 contains 15 residues. CDR3 sequence (DNA): TGCGCCAGCAGTAGTAGGAGGGGGCGCACCGGGGAGCTGTTTTTT. It specifies CASSSRRGRTGELFF.

The chain combines TRBV6-5 with TRBJ1-2, with D possibly matching TRBD1 (6 bases). Germline V gene data show CDR1 as MNHEY and CDR2 as SVGAGI. Between the trimmed V and J ends, which lost 0 bases and 5 bases, there was a span of 16 bases. The CDR3 is 16 residues long. Here the CDR3 reads CASSYSRTGGGYGYTF. The CDR3 nucleotides read TGTGCCAGCAGTTACTCGCGAACAGGAGGGGGTTATGGCTACACCTTC.